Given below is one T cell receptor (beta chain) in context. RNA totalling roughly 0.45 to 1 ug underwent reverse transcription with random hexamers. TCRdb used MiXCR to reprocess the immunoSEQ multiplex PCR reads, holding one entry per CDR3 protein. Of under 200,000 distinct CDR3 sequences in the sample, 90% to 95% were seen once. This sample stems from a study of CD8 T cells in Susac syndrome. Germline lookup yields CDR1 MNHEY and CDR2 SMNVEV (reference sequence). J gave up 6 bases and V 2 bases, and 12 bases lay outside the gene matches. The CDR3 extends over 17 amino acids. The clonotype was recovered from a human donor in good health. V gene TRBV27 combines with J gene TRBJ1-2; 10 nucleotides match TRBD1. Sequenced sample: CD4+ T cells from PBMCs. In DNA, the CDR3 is TGTGCCAGCAGTTTACTGGTGACAGGGGGCGCACTGAATGGCTACACCTTC. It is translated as CASSLLVTGGALNGYTF.